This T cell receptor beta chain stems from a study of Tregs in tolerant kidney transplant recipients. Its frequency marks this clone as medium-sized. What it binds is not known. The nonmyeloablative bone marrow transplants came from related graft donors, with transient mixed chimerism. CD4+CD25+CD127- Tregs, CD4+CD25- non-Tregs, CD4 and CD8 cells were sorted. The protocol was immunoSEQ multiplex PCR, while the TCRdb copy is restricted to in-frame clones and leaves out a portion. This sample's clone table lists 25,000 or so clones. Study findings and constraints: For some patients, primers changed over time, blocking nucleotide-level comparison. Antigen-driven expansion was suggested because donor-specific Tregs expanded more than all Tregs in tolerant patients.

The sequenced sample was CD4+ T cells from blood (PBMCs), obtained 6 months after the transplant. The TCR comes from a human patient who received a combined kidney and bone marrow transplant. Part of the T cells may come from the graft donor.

Partial CDR3 DNA: TGTGCCACTCCCCAGGCTACCGGCACAGATACG. This translates into CATPQATGTDT. The complete CDR3 protein is CATPQATGTDTQYF. This chain joins TRBV7-6 and TRBJ2-3; D not certain. Read coverage stops 3 residues before the CDR3 terminus; the germline J gene supplies the remainder. CDR1 and CDR2 (germline): SGHVS, FNYEAQ. V was pared by 10 bases and J by 1 base, with 15 bases between. CDR3 length equals 14 residues.